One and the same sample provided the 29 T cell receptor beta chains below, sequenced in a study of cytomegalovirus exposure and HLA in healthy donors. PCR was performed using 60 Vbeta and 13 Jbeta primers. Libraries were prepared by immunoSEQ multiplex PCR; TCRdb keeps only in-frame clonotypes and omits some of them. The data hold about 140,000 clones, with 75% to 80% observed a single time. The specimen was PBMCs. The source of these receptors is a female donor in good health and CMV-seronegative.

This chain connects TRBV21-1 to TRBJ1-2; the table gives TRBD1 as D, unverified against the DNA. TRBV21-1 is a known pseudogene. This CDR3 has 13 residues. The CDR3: CASSTQGYGGYTF. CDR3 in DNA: TGTGCCAGCAGCACCCAGGGTTATGGGGGCTACACCTTC.

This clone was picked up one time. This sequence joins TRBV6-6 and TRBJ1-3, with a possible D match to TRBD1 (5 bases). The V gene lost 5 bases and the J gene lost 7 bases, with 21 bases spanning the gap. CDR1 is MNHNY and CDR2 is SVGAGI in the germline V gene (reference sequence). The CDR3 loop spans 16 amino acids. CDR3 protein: CASSPTGTANMNTIYF. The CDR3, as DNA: TGTGCCAGCAGTCCTACCGGGACTGCGAATATGAACACCATATATTTT.

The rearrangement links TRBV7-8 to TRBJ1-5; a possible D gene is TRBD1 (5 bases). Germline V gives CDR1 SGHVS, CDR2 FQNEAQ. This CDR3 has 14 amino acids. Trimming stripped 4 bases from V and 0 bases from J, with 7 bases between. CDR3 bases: TGTGCCAGCAGCTCCGACAGTAGCAATCAGCCCCAGCATTTT. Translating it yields CASSSDSSNQPQHF.

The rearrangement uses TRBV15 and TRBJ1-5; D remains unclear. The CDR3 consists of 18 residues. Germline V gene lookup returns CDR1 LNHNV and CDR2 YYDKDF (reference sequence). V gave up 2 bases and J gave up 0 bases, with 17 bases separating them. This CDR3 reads CATSRYPEGRDSNQPQHF. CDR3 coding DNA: TGTGCCACCAGCAGATACCCCGAGGGTAGGGATAGCAATCAGCCCCAGCATTTT.

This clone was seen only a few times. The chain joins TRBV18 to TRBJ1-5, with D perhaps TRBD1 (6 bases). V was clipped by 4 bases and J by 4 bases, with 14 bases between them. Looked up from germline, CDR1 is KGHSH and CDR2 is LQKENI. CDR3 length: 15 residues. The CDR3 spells CASSQAGARNQPQHF. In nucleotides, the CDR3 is TGTGCCAGCTCACAAGCAGGGGCCCGGAATCAGCCCCAGCATTTT.

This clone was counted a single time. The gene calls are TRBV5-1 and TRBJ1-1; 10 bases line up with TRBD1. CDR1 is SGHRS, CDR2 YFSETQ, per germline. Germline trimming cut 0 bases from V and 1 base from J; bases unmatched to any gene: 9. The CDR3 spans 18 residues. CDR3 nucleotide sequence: TGCGCCAGCAGCTTGGGTGGAGACAGGGGGCAGAGGAACACTGAAGCTTTCTTT. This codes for CASSLGGDRGQRNTEAFF.

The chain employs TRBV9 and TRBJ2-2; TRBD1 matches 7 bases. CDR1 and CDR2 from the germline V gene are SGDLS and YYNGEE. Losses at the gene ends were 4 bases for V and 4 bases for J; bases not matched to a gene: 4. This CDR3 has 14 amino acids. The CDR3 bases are TGTGCCAGCAGCCGCGGACAGGTCACCGGGGAGCTGTTTTTT. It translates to CASSRGQVTGELFF. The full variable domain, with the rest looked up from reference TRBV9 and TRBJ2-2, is DSGVTQTPKHLITATGQRVTLRCSPRSGDLSVYWYQQSLDQGLQFLIQYYNGEERAKGNILERFSAQQFPDLHSELNLSSLELGDSALYFCASSRGQVTGELFFGEGSRLTVL.

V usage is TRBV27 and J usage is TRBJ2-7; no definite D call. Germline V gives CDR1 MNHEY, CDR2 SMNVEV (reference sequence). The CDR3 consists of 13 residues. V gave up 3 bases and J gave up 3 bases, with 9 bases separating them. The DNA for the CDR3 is TGTGCCAGCAGTTTCGTCCCTAGCTACGAGCAGTACTTC. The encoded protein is CASSFVPSYEQYF.

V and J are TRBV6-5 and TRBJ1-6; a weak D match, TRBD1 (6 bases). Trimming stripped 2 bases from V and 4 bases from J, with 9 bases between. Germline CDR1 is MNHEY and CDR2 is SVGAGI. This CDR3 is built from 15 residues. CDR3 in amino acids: CASSYQGNYNSPLHF. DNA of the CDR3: TGTGCCAGCAGTTACCAGGGGAATTATAATTCACCCCTCCACTTT.

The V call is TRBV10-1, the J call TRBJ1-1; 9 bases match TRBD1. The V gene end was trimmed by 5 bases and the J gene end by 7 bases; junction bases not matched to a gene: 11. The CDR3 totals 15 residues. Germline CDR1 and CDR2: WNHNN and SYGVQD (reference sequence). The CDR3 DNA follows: TGCGCCAGCAGTCCCGGGACAGGGACTGGGGGTGAAGCTTTCTTT. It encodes CASSPGTGTGGEAFF.

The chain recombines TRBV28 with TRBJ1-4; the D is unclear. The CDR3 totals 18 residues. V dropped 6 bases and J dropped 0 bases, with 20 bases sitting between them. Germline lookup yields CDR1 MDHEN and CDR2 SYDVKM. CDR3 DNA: TGTGCCAGCAGGAGTTTATCCGAGAAGATAGCAACTAATGAAAAACTGTTTTTT. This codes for CASRSLSEKIATNEKLFF.

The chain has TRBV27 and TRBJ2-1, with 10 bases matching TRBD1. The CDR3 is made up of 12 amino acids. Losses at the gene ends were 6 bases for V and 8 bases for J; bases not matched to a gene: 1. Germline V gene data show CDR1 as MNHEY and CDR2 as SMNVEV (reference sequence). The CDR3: CASRTGGYEQFF. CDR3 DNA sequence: TGTGCCAGCAGGACAGGGGGCTATGAGCAGTTCTTC.

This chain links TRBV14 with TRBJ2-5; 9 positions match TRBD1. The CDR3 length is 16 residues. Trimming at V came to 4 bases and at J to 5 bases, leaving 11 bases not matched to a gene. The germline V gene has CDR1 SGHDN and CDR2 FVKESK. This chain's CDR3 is CASSPTFGTGSETQYF. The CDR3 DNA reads TGTGCCAGCAGCCCAACGTTCGGGACAGGGAGTGAGACCCAGTACTTC.

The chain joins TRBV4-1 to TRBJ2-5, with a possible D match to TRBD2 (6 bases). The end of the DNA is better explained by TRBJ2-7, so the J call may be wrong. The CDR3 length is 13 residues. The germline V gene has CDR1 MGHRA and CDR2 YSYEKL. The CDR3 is CASRAGSSYEQYF. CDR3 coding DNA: TGCGCCAGCAGGGCGGGGAGCTCCTACGAGCAGTACTTC.

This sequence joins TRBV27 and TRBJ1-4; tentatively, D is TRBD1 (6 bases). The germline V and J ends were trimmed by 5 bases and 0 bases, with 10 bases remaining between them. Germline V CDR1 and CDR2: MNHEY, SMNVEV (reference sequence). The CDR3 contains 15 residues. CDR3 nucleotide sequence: TGTGCCAGCAGTCCAAAGGGGGCAACTAATGAAAAACTGTTTTTT. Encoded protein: CASSPKGATNEKLFF.

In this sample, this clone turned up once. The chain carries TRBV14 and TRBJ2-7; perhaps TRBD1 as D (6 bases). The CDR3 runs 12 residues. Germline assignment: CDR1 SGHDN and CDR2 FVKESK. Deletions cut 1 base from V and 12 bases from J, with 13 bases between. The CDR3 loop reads CASSQVGAFAYF. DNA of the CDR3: TGTGCCAGCAGCCAAGTGGGGGCGTTCGCGTACTTC.

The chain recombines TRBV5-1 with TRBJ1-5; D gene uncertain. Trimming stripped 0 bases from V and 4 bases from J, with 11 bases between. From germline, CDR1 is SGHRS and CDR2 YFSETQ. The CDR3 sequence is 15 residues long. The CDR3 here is CASSLDGTPNQPQHF. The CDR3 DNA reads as TGCGCCAGCAGCTTGGACGGTACTCCAAATCAGCCCCAGCATTTT.

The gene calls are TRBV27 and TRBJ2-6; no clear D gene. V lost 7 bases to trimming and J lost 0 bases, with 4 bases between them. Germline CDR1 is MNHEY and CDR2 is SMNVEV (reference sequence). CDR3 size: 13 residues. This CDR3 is CASTYSGANVLTF. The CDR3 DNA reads TGTGCCAGCACCTACTCTGGGGCCAACGTCCTGACTTTC.

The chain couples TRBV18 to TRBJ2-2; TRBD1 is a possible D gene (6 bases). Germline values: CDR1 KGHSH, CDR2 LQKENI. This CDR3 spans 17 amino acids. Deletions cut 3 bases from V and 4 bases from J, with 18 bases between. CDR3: CASSPPSRGWGTGELFF. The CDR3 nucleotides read TGTGCCAGCTCACCTCCTTCCAGGGGCTGGGGCACCGGGGAGCTGTTTTTT.

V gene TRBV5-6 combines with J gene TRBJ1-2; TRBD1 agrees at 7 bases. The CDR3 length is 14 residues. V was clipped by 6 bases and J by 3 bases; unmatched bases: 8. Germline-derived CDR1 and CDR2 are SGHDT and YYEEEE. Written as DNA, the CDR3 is TGTGCCAGCATCTTCGTGGGGACAGACTATGGCTACACCTTC. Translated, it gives CASIFVGTDYGYTF.

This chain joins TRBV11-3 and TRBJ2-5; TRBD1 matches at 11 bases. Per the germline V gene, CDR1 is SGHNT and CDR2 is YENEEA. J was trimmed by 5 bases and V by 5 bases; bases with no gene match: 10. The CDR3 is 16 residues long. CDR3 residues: CASSHGTGGKKETQYF. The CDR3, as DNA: TGTGCCAGCAGCCACGGGACAGGGGGTAAAAAGGAGACCCAGTACTTC.

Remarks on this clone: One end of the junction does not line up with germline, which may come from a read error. The CDR3 DNA reads as TGTGCTAGCAGCTTTCTGTTAGGGGACGAGCAGTACTTC. Protein sequence: CASSFLLGDEQYF. J is TRBJ2-7 and V is TRBV7-7, with a possible D match to TRBD1 (5 bases). CDR3 length: 13 amino acids. Germline V lookup: CDR1 SSHAT, CDR2 FNYEAQ (reference sequence).

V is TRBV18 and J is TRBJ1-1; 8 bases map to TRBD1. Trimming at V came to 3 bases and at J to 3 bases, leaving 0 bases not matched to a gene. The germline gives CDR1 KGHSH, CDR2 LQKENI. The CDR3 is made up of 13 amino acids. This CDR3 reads CASSPTGDTEAFF. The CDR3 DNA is TGTGCCAGCTCACCGACAGGGGACACTGAAGCTTTCTTT. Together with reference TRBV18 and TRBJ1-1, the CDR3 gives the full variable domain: NAGVMQNPRHLVRRRGQEARLRCSPMKGHSHVYWYRQLPEEGLKFMVYLQKENIIDESGMPKERFSAEFPKEGPSILRIQQVVRGDSAAYFCASSPTGDTEAFFGQGTRLTVV.

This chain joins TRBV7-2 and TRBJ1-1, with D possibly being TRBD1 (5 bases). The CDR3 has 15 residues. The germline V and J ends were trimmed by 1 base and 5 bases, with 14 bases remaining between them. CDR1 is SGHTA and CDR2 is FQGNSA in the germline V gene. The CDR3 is CASSLVGLRGTEAFF. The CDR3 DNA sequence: TGTGCCAGCAGCTTAGTGGGCCTCCGGGGGACTGAAGCTTTCTTT. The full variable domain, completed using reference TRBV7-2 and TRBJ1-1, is GAGVSQSPSNKVTEKGKDVELRCDPISGHTALYWYRQSLGQGLEFLIYFQGNSAPDKSGLPSDRFSAERTGGSVSTLTIQRTQQEDSAVYLCASSLVGLRGTEAFFGQGTRLTVV.

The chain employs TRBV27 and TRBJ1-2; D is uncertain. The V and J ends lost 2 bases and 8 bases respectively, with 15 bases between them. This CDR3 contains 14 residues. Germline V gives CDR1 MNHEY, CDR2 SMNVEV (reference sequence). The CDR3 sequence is CASSLPSGVGGYTF. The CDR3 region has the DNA TGTGCCAGCAGTTTACCCTCCGGGGTCGGAGGCTACACCTTC.

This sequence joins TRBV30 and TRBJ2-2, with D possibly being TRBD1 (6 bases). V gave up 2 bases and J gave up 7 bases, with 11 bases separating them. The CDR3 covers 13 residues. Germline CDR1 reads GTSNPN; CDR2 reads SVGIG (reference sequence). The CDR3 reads CAWSLWGLGELFF. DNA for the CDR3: TGTGCCTGGAGTTTATGGGGGCTCGGGGAGCTGTTTTTT.

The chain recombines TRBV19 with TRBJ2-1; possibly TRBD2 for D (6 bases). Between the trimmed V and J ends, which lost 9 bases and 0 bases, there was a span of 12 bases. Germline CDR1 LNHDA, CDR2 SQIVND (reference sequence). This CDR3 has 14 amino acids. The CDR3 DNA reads TGTGCCAGCTGGGACTGGAGCTCCTACAATGAGCAGTTCTTC. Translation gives CASWDWSSYNEQFF.

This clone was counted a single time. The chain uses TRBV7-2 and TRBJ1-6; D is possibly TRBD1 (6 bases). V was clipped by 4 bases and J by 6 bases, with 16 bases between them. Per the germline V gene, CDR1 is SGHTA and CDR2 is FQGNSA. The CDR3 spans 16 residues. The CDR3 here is CASSSPRGFFNSPLHF. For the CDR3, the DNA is TGTGCCAGCAGCTCGCCCAGGGGATTTTTTAATTCACCCCTCCACTTT.

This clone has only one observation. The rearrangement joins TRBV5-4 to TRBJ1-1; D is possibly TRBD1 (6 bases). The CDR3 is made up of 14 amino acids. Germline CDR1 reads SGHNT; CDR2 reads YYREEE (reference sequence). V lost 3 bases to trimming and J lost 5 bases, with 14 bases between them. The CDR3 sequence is CASSSGVPGTEAFF. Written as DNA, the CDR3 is TGTGCCAGCAGCTCAGGGGTCCCGGGGACTGAAGCTTTCTTT.